The clone carrying this TCR beta chain came up many times. This library used around 400 ng RNA and molecular barcoded adaptors spanning alpha/delta and beta/gamma chains. MiXCR, applied by TCRdb to the reads, yields one record per CDR3 protein. In the table there are under 150,000 distinct CDR3 sequences, less than 15% of which are singletons. There are 16 residues in the CDR3. V gave up 0 bases and J gave up 5 bases, with 17 bases separating them. The V gene's germline CDR1 is MNHEY and CDR2 SMNVEV (reference sequence). This record comes from a study of read filtering for tumor transcriptome and immune sequencing.

The specimen was a population of CD138-negative cells sorted from bone marrow. The rearrangement joins TRBV27 to TRBJ2-7; D is unclear. This receptor was obtained from a donor at least 40 years old with multiple myeloma. The CDR3 here is CASSLSGWERLNEQYF. In DNA form, the CDR3 reads TGTGCCAGCAGTTTATCTGGGTGGGAAAGGCTTAACGAGCAGTACTTC.